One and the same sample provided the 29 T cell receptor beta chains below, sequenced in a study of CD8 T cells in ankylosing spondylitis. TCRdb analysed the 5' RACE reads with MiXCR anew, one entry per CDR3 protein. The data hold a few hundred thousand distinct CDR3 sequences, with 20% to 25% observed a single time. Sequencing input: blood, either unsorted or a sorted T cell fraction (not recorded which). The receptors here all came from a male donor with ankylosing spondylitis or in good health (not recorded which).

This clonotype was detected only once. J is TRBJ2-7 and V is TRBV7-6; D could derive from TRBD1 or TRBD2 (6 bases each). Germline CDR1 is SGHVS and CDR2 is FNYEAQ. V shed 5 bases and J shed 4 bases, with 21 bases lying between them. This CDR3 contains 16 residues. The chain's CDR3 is CASSLEGGRISYEQYF. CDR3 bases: TGTGCCAGCAGCCTAGAGGGGGGAAGGATTTCTTACGAGCAGTACTTC.

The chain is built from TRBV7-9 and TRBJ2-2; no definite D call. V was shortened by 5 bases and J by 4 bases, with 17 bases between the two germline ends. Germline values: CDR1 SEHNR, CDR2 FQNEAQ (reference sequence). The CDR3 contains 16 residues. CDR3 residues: CASSEMTGWGTGELFF. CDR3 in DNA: TGTGCCAGCAGCGAAATGACCGGATGGGGCACCGGGGAGCTGTTTTTT.

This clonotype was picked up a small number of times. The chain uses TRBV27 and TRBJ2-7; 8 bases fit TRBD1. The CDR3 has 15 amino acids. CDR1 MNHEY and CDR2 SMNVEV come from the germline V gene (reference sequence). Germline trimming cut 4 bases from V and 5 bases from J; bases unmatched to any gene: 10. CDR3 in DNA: TGTGCCAGCAGTTCCTTGGGGACAGGAATCCACGAGCAGTACTTC. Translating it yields CASSSLGTGIHEQYF.

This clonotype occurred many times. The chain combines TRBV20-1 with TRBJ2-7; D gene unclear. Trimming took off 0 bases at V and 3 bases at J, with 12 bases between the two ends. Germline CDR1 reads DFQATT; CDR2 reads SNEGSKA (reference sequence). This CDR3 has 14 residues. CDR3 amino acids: CSARERWDFYEQYF. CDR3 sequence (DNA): TGCAGTGCTAGAGAACGCTGGGATTTCTACGAGCAGTACTTC.

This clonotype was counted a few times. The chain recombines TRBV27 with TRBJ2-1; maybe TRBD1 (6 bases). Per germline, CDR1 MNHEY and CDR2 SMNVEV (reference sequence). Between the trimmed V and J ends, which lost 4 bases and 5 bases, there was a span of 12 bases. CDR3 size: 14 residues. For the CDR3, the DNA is TGTGCCAGCAGTTGGGGCAGGGGCCACAATGAGCAGTTCTTC. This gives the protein CASSWGRGHNEQFF.

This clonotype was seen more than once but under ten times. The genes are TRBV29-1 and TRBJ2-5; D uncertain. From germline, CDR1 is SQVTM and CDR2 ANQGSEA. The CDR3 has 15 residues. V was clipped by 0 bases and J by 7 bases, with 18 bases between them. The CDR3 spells CSVEDPGMEYGTQYF. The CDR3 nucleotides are TGCAGCGTTGAAGACCCCGGTATGGAATATGGGACCCAGTACTTC.

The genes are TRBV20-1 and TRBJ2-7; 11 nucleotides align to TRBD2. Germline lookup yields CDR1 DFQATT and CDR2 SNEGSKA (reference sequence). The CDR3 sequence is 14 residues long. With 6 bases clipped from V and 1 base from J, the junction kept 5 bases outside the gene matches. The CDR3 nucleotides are TGCAGTGCGGAGACTAGCGGGGAATCCTACGAGCAGTACTTC. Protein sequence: CSAETSGESYEQYF.

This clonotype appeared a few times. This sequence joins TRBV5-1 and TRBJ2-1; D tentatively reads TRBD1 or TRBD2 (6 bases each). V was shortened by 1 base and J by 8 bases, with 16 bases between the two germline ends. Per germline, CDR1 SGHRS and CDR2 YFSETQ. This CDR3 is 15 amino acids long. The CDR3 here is CASSLFNGGNDEQFF. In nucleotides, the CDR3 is TGCGCCAGCAGCTTGTTCAACGGGGGCAACGATGAGCAGTTCTTC.

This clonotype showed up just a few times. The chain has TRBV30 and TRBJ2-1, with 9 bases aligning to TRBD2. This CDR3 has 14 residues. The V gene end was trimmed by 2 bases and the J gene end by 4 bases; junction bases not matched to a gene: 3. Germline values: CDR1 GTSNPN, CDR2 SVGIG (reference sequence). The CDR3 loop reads CAWSLAGGYNEQFF. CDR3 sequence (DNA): TGTGCCTGGAGTCTGGCGGGGGGGTACAATGAGCAGTTCTTC.

The CDR3 spells CASSESGYYSNQPQHF. CDR3 DNA: TGCGCCAGCAGTGAGTCGGGGTACTATAGCAATCAGCCCCAGCATTTT. The gene calls are TRBV10-2 and TRBJ1-5; no definite D call. With 0 bases removed from V and 0 bases from J, the gap between germline ends came to 9 bases. Looked up from germline, CDR1 is WSHSY and CDR2 is SAAADI. There are 16 residues in the CDR3.

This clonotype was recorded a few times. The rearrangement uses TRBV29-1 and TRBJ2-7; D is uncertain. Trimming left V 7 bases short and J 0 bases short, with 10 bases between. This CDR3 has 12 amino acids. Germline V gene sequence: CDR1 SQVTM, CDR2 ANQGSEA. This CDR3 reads CSARFSSYEQYF. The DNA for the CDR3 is TGCAGCGCACGTTTCTCCTCCTACGAGCAGTACTTC.

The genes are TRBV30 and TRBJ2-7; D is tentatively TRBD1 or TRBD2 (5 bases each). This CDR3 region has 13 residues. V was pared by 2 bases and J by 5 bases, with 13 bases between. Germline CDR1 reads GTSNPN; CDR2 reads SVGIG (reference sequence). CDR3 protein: CAWSPGASHEQYF. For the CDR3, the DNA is TGTGCCTGGAGTCCCGGGGCAAGCCACGAGCAGTACTTC.

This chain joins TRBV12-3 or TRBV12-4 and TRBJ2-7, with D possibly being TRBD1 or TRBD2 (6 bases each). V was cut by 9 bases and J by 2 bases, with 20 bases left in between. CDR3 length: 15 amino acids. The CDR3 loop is CARNGRGLKPYEQYF. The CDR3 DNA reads TGTGCCAGGAATGGACGGGGGCTTAAGCCCTACGAGCAGTACTTC.

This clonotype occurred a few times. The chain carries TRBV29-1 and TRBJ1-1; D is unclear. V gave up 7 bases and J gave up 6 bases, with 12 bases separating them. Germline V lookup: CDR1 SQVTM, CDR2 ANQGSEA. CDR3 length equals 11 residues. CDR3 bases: TGCAGCGGGGGAGAGGGCGCTGAAGCTTTCTTT. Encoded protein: CSGGEGAEAFF.

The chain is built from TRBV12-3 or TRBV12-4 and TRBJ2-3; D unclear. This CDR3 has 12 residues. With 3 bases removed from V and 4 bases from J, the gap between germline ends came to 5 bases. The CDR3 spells CASSFFPDTQYF. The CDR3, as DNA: TGTGCCAGCAGTTTCTTCCCAGATACGCAGTATTTT.

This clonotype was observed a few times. This CDR3 reads CASSSLAGGPNRETQYF. In nucleotides, the CDR3 is TGTGCCAGCAGTTCATTAGCGGGGGGGCCCAATCGGGAGACCCAGTACTTC. The chain combines TRBV28 with TRBJ2-5, with 11 bases aligning to TRBD2. The CDR3 sequence is 17 residues long. The germline CDR1 and CDR2 sequences are MDHEN and SYDVKM. Trimming at V came to 4 bases and at J to 5 bases, leaving 12 bases not matched to a gene.

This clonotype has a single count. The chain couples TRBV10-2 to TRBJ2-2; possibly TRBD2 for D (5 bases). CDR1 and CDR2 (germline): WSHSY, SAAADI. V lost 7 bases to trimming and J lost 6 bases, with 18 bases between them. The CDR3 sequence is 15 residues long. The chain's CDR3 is CASNPTGPGAGELFF. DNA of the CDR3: TGCGCCAGCAACCCCACCGGCCCCGGGGCCGGGGAGCTGTTTTTT.

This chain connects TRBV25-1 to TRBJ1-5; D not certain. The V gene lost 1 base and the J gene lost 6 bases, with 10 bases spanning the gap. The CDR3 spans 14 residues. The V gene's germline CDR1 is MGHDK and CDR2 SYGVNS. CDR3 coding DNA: TGTGCCAGCAGTGAATTCTCCGTGGGTCAGCCCCAGCATTTT. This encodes CASSEFSVGQPQHF.

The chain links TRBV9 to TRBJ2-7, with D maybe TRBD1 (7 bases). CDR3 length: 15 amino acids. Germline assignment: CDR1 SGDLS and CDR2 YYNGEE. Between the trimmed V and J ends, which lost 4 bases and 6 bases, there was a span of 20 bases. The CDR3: CASSPGGTASAEQYF. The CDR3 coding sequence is TGTGCCAGCAGCCCAGGGGGGACCGCCTCCGCCGAGCAGTACTTC. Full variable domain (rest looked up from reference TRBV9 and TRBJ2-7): DSGVTQTPKHLITATGQRVTLRCSPRSGDLSVYWYQQSLDQGLQFLIQYYNGEERAKGNILERFSAQQFPDLHSELNLSSLELGDSALYFCASSPGGTASAEQYFGPGTRLTVT.

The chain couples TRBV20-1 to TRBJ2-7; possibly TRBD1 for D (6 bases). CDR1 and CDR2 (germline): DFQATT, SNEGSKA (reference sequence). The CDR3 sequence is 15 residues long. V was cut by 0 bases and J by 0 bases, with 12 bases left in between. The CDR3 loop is CSARDHGGSSYEQYF. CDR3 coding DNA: TGCAGTGCTAGAGATCATGGGGGCAGCTCCTACGAGCAGTACTTC.

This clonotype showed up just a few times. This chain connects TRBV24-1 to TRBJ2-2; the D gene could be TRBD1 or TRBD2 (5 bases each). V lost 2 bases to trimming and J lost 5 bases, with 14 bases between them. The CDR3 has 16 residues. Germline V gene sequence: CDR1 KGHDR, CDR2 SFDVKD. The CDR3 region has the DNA TGTGCCACCAGTGATTGGGACGGGTTTGGGACCGGGGAGCTGTTTTTT. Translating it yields CATSDWDGFGTGELFF.

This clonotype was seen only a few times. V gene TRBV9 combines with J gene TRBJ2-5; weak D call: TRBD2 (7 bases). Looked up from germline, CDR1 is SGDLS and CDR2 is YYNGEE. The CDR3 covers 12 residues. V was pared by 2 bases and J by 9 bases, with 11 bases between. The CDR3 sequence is CASSVEGGAQYF. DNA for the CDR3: TGTGCCAGCAGCGTCGAGGGGGGGGCCCAGTACTTC.

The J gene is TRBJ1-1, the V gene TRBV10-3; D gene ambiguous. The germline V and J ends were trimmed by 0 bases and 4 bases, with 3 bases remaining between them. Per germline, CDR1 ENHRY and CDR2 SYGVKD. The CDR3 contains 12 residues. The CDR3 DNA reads TGTGCCATCAGTGAGTCGATCACTGAAGCTTTCTTT. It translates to CAISESITEAFF.

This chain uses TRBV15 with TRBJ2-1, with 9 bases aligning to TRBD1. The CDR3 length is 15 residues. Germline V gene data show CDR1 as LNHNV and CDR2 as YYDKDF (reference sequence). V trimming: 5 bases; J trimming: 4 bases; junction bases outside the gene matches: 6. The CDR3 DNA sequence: TGTGCCACCAGCGGGGGACAGGGACCATACAATGAGCAGTTCTTC. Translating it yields CATSGGQGPYNEQFF.

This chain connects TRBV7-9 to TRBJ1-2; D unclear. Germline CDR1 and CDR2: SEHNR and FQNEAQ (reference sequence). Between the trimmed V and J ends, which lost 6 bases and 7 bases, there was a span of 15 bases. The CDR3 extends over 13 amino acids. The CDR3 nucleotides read TGTGCCAGCAGTACCCTGTACACTGGTGGCTACACCTTC. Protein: CASSTLYTGGYTF.

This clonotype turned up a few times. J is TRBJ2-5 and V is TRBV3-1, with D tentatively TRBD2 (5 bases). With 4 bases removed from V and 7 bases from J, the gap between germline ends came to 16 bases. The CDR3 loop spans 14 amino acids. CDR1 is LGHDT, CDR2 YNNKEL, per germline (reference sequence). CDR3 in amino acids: CASSPWTELGTQYF. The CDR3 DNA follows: TGTGCCAGCAGCCCTTGGACTGAATTGGGGACCCAGTACTTC.

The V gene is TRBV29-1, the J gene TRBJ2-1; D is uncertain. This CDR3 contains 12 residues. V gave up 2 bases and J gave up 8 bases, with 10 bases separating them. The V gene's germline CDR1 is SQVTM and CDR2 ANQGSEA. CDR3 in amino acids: CSVEIRLDEQFF. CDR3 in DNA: TGCAGCGTTGAAATTCGGTTGGATGAGCAGTTCTTC.

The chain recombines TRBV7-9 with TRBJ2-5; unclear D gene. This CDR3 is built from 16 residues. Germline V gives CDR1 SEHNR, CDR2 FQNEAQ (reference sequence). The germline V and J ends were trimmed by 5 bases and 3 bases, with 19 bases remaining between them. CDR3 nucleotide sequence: TGTGCCAGCAGCCACCTACCGTATAGCTTCGAAGAGACCCAGTACTTC. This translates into CASSHLPYSFEETQYF.

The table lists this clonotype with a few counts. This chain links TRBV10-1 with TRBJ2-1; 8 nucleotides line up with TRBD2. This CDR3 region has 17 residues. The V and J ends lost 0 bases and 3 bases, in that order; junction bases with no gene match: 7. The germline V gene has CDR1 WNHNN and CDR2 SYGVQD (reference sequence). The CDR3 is CASSESMAGGLYNEQFF. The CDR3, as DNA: TGCGCCAGCAGTGAGTCTATGGCGGGGGGACTCTACAATGAGCAGTTCTTC.